Listed here is a single TCR beta chain. This entry is derived from a study of control samples from healthy donors and cancer patients. The CDR3 covers 16 residues. CDR1 and CDR2 from the germline V gene are SGDLS and YYNGEE. The germline V and J ends were trimmed by 2 bases and 0 bases, with 12 bases remaining between them. TCRdb's table, derived via immunoSEQ multiplex PCR, lists solely in-frame clones and lacks some. The sample records approximately 69,000 clones, roughly 87% being singletons. The TCR comes from a man aged 60-69 years with colorectal cancer. The genes are TRBV9 and TRBJ2-1; D is possibly TRBD2 (6 bases). The sequenced sample was PBMCs. The chain's CDR3 is CASSVAPTSSYNEQFF. CDR3 coding DNA: TGTGCCAGCAGCGTTGCCCCGACTAGCTCCTACAATGAGCAGTTCTTC.